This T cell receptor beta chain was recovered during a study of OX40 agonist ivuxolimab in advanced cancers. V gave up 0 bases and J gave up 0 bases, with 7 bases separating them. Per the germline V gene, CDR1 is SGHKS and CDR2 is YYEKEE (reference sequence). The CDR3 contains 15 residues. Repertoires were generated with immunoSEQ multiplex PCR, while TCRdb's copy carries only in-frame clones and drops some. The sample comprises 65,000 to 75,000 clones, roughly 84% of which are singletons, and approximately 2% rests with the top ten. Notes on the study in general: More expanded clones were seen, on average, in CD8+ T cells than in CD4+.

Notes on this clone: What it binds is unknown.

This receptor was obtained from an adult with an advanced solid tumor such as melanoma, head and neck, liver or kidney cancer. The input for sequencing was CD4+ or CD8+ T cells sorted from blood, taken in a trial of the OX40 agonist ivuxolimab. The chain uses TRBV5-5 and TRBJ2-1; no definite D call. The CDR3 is CASSLEGTSYNEQFF. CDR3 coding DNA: TGTGCCAGCAGCTTGGAGGGTACCTCCTACAATGAGCAGTTCTTC.